A single sample gave rise to the 19 T cell receptor beta chains below, sequenced in a study of T cells in Graves' hyperthyroidism and ophthalmopathy. Researchers took RNA transcripts and amplified the TCR beta CDR3 regions from them. A first-round RT-PCR of the TCR CDR3 used the HTBI primer set. TCRdb re-called the multiplex PCR reads through MiXCR, storing one row per CDR3 protein. This sample has more than 150,000 distinct CDR3 sequences, with more than 15% found just once. Sequencing was done on a sample of blood. Source of these receptors: a woman aged 50 to 60 with Graves' hyperthyroidism.

This clonotype was counted at least ten times. The gene calls are TRBV6-1 and TRBJ1-5, with 11 bases identical to TRBD1. The germline CDR1 and CDR2 sequences are MNHNS and SASEGT. The J segment lost 4 bases and the V segment lost 7 bases, leaving 9 bases of the junction unmatched. The CDR3 has 16 residues. CDR3 loop: CASILGQGVTNQPQHF. Written as DNA, the CDR3 is TGTGCCAGCATCCTGGGACAGGGGGTTACTAATCAGCCCCAGCATTTT.

This clonotype was counted between two and nine times. The chain employs TRBV5-1 and TRBJ2-1; 9 bases map to TRBD1. J gave up 7 bases and V 3 bases, and 5 bases lay outside the gene matches. The CDR3 length is 14 residues. The germline V gene has CDR1 SGHRS and CDR2 YFSETQ. The CDR3 spells CASSYGTGNNEQFF. The CDR3 nucleotides read TGCGCCAGCAGCTACGGGACAGGGAATAATGAGCAGTTCTTC.

This clonotype occurred many times. CDR3 loop: CASSEVDPRGYGYTF. The CDR3 region has the DNA TGTGCCAGCAGTGAAGTCGACCCGAGAGGCTATGGCTACACCTTC. The gene calls are TRBV6-1 and TRBJ1-2; D gene uncertain. V was trimmed by 1 base and J by 4 bases, leaving 13 bases between them. Germline V gives CDR1 MNHNS, CDR2 SASEGT. The CDR3 is 15 amino acids.

In DNA, the CDR3 is TGTGCCAGCAGGGTACAGGGTGGGGGTACGGGGGCTTTCTTT. Protein sequence: CASRVQGGGTGAFF. V usage is TRBV12-3 or TRBV12-4 and J usage is TRBJ1-1, with D possibly TRBD1 on 6 matching bases. The CDR3 is 14 amino acids. V was clipped by 6 bases and J by 11 bases, with 22 bases between them.

This clonotype was seen repeatedly, ten times or more. The chain recombines TRBV19 with TRBJ1-4, with 11 bases aligning to TRBD1. Germline V gene sequence: CDR1 LNHDA, CDR2 SQIVND (reference sequence). V lost 6 bases to trimming and J lost 5 bases; unmatched junction nucleotides: 11. The CDR3 sequence is 17 residues long. The CDR3 spells CASRTRTGGMANEKLFF. The DNA for the CDR3 is TGTGCCAGTAGGACCCGGACAGGGGGCATGGCGAATGAAAAACTGTTTTTT.

Note on this clonotype: A much more abundant neighbour one base away suggests this may be a read error. The chain is built from TRBV7-9 and TRBJ1-5; D remains ambiguous. Germline V gene lookup returns CDR1 SEHNR and CDR2 FQNEAQ (reference sequence). There are 15 residues in the CDR3. In nucleotides, the CDR3 is TGTGCCAGCAGCTTAGCGCGAGGAAGCAATCATCCCCAGCATTTT. It encodes CASSLARGSNHPQHF.

This clonotype was counted many times. The J gene is TRBJ1-1, the V gene TRBV6-1; D unresolved. The length of the CDR3 is 15 residues. V lost 0 bases to trimming and J lost 1 base, with 9 bases between them. Germline V lookup: CDR1 MNHNS, CDR2 SASEGT. CDR3 amino acids: CASSEALRANTEAFF. In nucleotides, the CDR3 is TGTGCCAGCAGTGAAGCGCTTCGGGCGAACACTGAAGCTTTCTTT.

This clonotype was counted at least ten times. This sequence joins TRBV18 and TRBJ2-3; TRBD2 matches at 8 bases. The CDR3 contains 17 residues. Germline V gene sequence: CDR1 KGHSH, CDR2 LQKENI. V dropped 0 bases and J dropped 0; count of bases not matched to a gene: 5. CDR3 sequence reads: CASSPPSGGASTDTQYF. As DNA, the CDR3 is TGTGCCAGCTCACCACCTTCCGGGGGGGCTAGCACAGATACGCAGTATTTT.

This clonotype was counted ten times or more. The chain couples TRBV7-9 to TRBJ1-6; 9 nucleotides line up with TRBD1. The CDR3 length is 14 residues. Germline lookup yields CDR1 SEHNR and CDR2 FQNEAQ (reference sequence). The V segment lost 4 bases and the J segment 9 bases; nucleotides outside the gene matches: 4. In DNA form, the CDR3 reads TGTGCCAGCAGCTCGGGGACAGGGCCTTCACCCCTCCACTTT. It is translated as CASSSGTGPSPLHF.

This clonotype was recorded many times. CDR3 nucleotide sequence: TGTGCCAGCAGTGGGGGACAGGTATACACTGAAGCTTTCTTT. It specifies CASSGGQVYTEAFF. The chain joins TRBV6-1 to TRBJ1-1; 8 bases are a match to TRBD1. The germline V gene encodes CDR1 MNHNS and CDR2 SASEGT. The CDR3 is made up of 14 amino acids. With 4 bases clipped from V and 3 bases from J, the junction kept 4 bases outside the gene matches.

This clonotype was recorded at least ten times. CDR3 amino acids: CASTPGGMAYEQYF. The CDR3 coding sequence is TGTGCCAGCACCCCAGGGGGCATGGCCTACGAGCAGTACTTC. V and J are TRBV12-3 or TRBV12-4 and TRBJ2-7; 8 nucleotides align to TRBD1. CDR3 size: 14 residues. V was clipped by 7 bases and J by 2 bases; unmatched bases: 7.

In this sample, this clonotype turned up many times. The gene calls are TRBV20-1 and TRBJ1-5, with D hard to call. The V end was cut by 0 bases, the J end by 4 bases, with 19 bases between. The CDR3 is 17 residues long. CDR1 and CDR2 from the germline V gene are DFQATT and SNEGSKA (reference sequence). The CDR3 bases are TGCAGTGCTAGAGATACGAGGGCGGGTACCCTAAATCAGCCCCAGCATTTT. Its translation is CSARDTRAGTLNQPQHF.

The genes are TRBV7-2 and TRBJ2-2, with 14 positions matching TRBD2. Per germline, CDR1 SGHTA and CDR2 FQGNSA. This CDR3 region has 16 residues. The ends lost 5 bases at V and 4 bases at J; junction bases unmatched: 3. The CDR3 sequence: CASSPGTSGGTGELFF. The CDR3 nucleotides read TGTGCCAGCAGCCCCGGGACTAGCGGGGGCACCGGGGAGCTGTTTTTT.

The chain is built from TRBV5-1 and TRBJ1-1; D is perhaps TRBD1 (5 bases). The germline V gene has CDR1 SGHRS and CDR2 YFSETQ. V lost 5 bases and J 4 bases, leaving 12 bases between the germline ends. The CDR3 runs 13 residues. DNA of the CDR3: TGCGCCAGCAGGGGGGGTCTGAGCACTGAAGCTTTCTTT. This sequence encodes CASRGGLSTEAFF.

This clonotype was detected ten times or more. The chain couples TRBV7-9 to TRBJ1-1; D not certain. CDR1 SEHNR and CDR2 FQNEAQ come from the germline V gene (reference sequence). The CDR3 loop spans 14 amino acids. Between the trimmed V and J ends, which lost 5 bases and 0 bases, there was a span of 10 bases. The DNA for the CDR3 is TGTGCCAGCAGCCCCAGCATCCTGAACACTGAAGCTTTCTTT. It specifies CASSPSILNTEAFF.

At least ten counts were recorded for this clonotype. The J gene is TRBJ2-2, the V gene TRBV28; the D gene is possibly TRBD2 (6 bases). Germline assignment: CDR1 MDHEN and CDR2 SYDVKM. The CDR3 runs 14 residues. Trimming shortened V by 7 bases and J by 2 bases, and 11 bases separated the two germline ends. The CDR3 loop reads CASKRDFNTGELFF. The DNA for the CDR3 is TGTGCCAGCAAGAGGGACTTTAACACCGGGGAGCTGTTTTTT.

This clonotype was counted ten times or more. The V gene is TRBV7-9, the J gene TRBJ2-4; D not certain. The CDR3 contains 12 residues. Trimming removed 8 bases at V and 0 bases at J, with 5 bases between. The germline gives CDR1 SEHNR, CDR2 FQNEAQ (reference sequence). The CDR3 loop reads CASGLAKNIQYF. The CDR3 DNA reads as TGTGCCAGCGGGCTAGCCAAAAACATTCAGTACTTC.

This clonotype has at least ten counts. This CDR3 reads CASSPRAYLNEKLFF. The CDR3 DNA reads TGTGCCAGTAGTCCCCGGGCGTACCTTAATGAAAAACTGTTTTTT. This chain links TRBV19 with TRBJ1-4; D call uncertain. The CDR3 runs 15 residues. Per the germline V gene, CDR1 is LNHDA and CDR2 is SQIVND (reference sequence). Deletions cut 5 bases from V and 4 bases from J, with 14 bases between.

This clonotype has ten or more counts. The chain couples TRBV6-2 or TRBV6-3 to TRBJ2-7; the match to TRBD1 covers 12 bases. The V gene end was trimmed by 7 bases and the J gene end by 6 bases; junction bases not matched to a gene: 10. The CDR3 spans 15 residues. The germline CDR1 and CDR2 sequences are MNHEY and SVGEGT. The CDR3 DNA reads as TGTGCCAGCACTTCCTCCGGGACAGGGGGCTTCGAGCAGTACTTC. This sequence encodes CASTSSGTGGFEQYF.